This T cell receptor beta chain was documented in a study of blood T cell repertoires in COVID-19 (dated by TCRdb to between 2020 and 2021). Some background on the complete study: The collaborator samples originated in the United States, Italy and Spain and spanned the acute and convalescent phases of COVID-19. The prospective study material was composed of cDNA or gDNA derived from T cells, B-cell-depleted T cells, or PBMCs. Subjects who had been exposed to COVID-19, were actively infected with it, or had recovered from it provided the deeply sampled blood TCRbeta repertoires that made up the dataset. The repertoires were released in a freely available public database intended as a resource for research on the immune response to SARS-CoV-2. The samples were drawn from two sources: the first 160 participants of the ongoing ImmuneRACE study, and 1,000 to 1,500 subjects contributed by 6 global collaborators. Nearly every sample came with metadata listing a de-identified subject ID, COVID-19 status, age in years and sex. Where available, HLA class I and class II types were obtained from metadata supplied by the sample provider rather than from assay-based typing. Points the paper makes about the study in general: How much clinical and demographic metadata was included differed by source and by participant, and the metadata was provided uncurated.

Via the germline V gene, CDR1 is LGHNA and CDR2 YNFKEQ. The CDR3 measures 17 amino acids from cysteine to phenylalanine. Here the CDR3 DNA is all that survives: 51 bases in frame from base 1. V was cut back by 3 bases and J by 0 bases, leaving a gap of 12 bases between them. Whole blood was collected in K2EDTA tubes by collaborating institutions according to the institutions' own protocols. Collaborator samples were shipped for TCRbeta analysis as frozen whole blood, isolated PBMCs, or DNA extracted from either sample type. The immunoSEQ Assay, a bias-controlled multiplex PCR, was used to amplify TCRbeta CDR3 regions from genomic DNA. The authors' pipeline ran thus. Nucleated cell counts per sample were estimated from amplification of reference gene primers within the assay. To quantify the absolute abundance of each unique TCRbeta CDR3 rearrangement, sequence reads were collapsed and filtered. For each sample, productive Simpson clonality was calculated as the square root of Simpson's diversity index over productive rearrangements. This immuneACCESS table, as held by TCRdb, lists in-frame sequences with V and J called but not all clones. Of the missing ones, under half trace to an unresolved V gene in checked studies; the others have no known cause. The V and J calls and the clone size are those of that table, but D and trimming were determined from the DNA. The sample table holds 200,000 to 300,000 clones, of which 80% to 90% were seen once. The ten largest clones add up to around 4% of the sample.

Notes on this clone: The antigen it binds to is not known. Base qualities are not recorded, but no much larger clone differs from it by a single base.

The sequence is built from TRBV4-2 and TRBJ2-6; D gene: possibly TRBD1, on 6 matching bases. This clonotype was sampled from a man in his fifties or sixties with acute or convalescent COVID-19. Sequenced: peripheral blood. The CDR3 reads as follows: CASSQDRGTSGANVLTF. The DNA sequence reads TGTGCCAGCAGCCAGGATAGGGGGACCTCTGGGGCCAACGTCCTGACTTTC.